These 12 T cell receptor beta chains were all obtained from the same sample, sequenced in a study of CXCR3-negative and CXCR3-positive naive CD8 T cells. 5' RACE with UMI labels generated the TRB cDNA libraries. TCRdb re-called the 5' RACE reads and gives one entry per CDR3 protein, without DNA. The sample's table shows under 70,000 distinct CDR3 sequences. What these receptors recognize is not known. Study outcomes and limitations: TRB CDR3s were more hydrophobic in CXCR3-positive than in CXCR3-negative naive cells.

The sequenced material came from naive CXCR3+ CD8+ T cells from blood. As for subset: CD45RO-CCR7+CD27+CD95- naive CD8+ T cells expressing CXCR3 (TNR3+). The receptors shown here come from a human donor in good health. Some clones in this sample may be carry-over from other donors' samples.

This sequence joins TRBV7-6 and TRBJ2-5; TCRdb indicates TRBD1, and absent DNA this call remains unverified. CDR1 and CDR2 (germline): SGHVS, FNYEAQ. This CDR3 has 12 residues. This chain's CDR3 is CASSPGEETQYF.

J is TRBJ2-2 and V is TRBV29-1; TCRdb gives TRBD2 as the D gene, but with no DNA this cannot be confirmed. The CDR3 length is 14 residues. Germline assignment: CDR1 SQVTM and CDR2 ANQGSEA. The CDR3 loop is CSVVPRTLNGELFF.

The rearrangement uses TRBV12-3 or TRBV12-4 and TRBJ2-1; the TCRdb call, TRBD2, lacks DNA for checking. The CDR3 covers 13 residues. The CDR3 sequence is CASSPRTSDEQFF.

J is TRBJ2-1 and V is TRBV12-3 or TRBV12-4; TCRdb proposes TRBD2, but this gene call is untestable without DNA. The CDR3 runs to 17 residues. CDR3 residues: CASSFMGAGSSYNEQFF.

V and J are TRBV9 and TRBJ1-1; TCRdb names TRBD1, which stays unverified in the absence of DNA. The germline V gene encodes CDR1 SGDLS and CDR2 YYNGEE. The CDR3 runs to 15 residues. CDR3 amino acids: CASSTWTGEDTEAFF.

This sequence joins TRBV7-9 and TRBJ2-1; TCRdb's D gene call, TRBD2, goes unchecked for lack of DNA. Looked up from germline, CDR1 is SEHNR and CDR2 is FQNEAQ (reference sequence). The CDR3 spans 12 residues. CDR3 region: CASSEDNNEQFF.

This rearrangement joins TRBV5-1 to TRBJ2-7; the TRBD2 assignment by TCRdb is unverifiable without DNA. This CDR3 contains 17 residues. Germline CDR1 is SGHRS and CDR2 is YFSETQ. CDR3 loop: CASSTGLAGGEAYEQYF.

The V and J genes are TRBV10-3 and TRBJ2-1. The CDR3 has 15 amino acids. From germline, CDR1 is ENHRY and CDR2 SYGVKD. The CDR3 loop is CAISESASSYNEQFF.

CDR3 residues: CASRGESSYEQYF. This sequence joins TRBV28 and TRBJ2-7. Germline CDR1 MDHEN, CDR2 SYDVKM. The CDR3 loop spans 13 amino acids.

The chain uses TRBV10-3 and TRBJ2-3. Germline V lookup: CDR1 ENHRY, CDR2 SYGVKD. CDR3 size: 14 residues. The CDR3 loop reads CAISSDLGPDTQYF.

This chain uses TRBV28 with TRBJ2-3; the TRBD1 assignment by TCRdb is unverifiable without DNA. Germline V gene data show CDR1 as MDHEN and CDR2 as SYDVKM. This CDR3 region has 15 residues. CDR3 protein: CASSLSGSRTDTQYF.

The rearrangement joins TRBV29-1 to TRBJ1-1; there is no DNA to check the TCRdb D call of TRBD1. Germline values: CDR1 SQVTM, CDR2 ANQGSEA. The CDR3 runs to 12 residues. CDR3 region: CSGQSIEAEAFF. The full variable domain, in which reference TRBV29-1 and TRBJ1-1 provide the parts outside the CDR3, is SAVISQKPSRDICQRGTSLTIQCQVDSQVTMMFWYRQQPGQSLTLIATANQGSEATYESGFVIDKFPISRPNLTFSTLTVSNMSPEDSSIYLCSGQSIEAEAFFGQGTRLTVV.